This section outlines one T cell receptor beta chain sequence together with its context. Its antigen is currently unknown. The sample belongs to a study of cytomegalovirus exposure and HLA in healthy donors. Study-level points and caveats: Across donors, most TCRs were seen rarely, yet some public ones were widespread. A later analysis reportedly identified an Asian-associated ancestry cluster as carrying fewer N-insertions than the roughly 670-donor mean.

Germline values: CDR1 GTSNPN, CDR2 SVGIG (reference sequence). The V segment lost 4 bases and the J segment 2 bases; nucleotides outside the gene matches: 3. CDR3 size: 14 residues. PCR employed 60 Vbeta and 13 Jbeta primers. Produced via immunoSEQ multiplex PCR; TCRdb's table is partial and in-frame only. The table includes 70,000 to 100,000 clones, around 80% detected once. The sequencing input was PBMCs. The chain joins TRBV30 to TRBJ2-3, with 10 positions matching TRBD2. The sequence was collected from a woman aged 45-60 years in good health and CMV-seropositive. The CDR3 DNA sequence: TGTGCCTGGACTAGCGGGGGTAACACAGATACGCAGTATTTT. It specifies CAWTSGGNTDTQYF. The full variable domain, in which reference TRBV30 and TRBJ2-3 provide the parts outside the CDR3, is SQTIHQWPATLVQPVGSPLSLECTVEGTSNPNLYWYRQAAGRGLQLLFYSVGIGQISSEVPQNLSASRPQDRQFILSSKKLLLSDSGFYLCAWTSGGNTDTQYFGPGTRLTVL.